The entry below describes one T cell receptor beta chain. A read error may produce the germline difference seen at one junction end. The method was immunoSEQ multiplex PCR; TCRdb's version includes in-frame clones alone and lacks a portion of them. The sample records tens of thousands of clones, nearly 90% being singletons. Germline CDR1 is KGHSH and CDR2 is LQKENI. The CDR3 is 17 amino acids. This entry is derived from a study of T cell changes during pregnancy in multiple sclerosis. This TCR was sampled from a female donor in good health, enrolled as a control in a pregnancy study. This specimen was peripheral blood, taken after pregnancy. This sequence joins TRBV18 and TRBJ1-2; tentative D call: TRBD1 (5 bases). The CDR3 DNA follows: TGTGCCAGCTCACTTACCACCCCGGACAAAAGAGTCTATGGCTATATGTTC. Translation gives CASSLTTPDKRVYGYMF.